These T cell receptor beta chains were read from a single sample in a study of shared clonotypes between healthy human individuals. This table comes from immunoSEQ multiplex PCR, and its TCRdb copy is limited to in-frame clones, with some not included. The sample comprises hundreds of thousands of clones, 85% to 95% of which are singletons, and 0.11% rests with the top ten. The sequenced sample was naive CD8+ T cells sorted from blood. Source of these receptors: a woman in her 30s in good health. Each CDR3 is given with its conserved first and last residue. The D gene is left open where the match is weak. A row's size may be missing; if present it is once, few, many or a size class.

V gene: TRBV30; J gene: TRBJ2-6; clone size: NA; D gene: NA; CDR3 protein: CAWSTGSGANVLTF; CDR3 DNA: TGTGCCTGGAGTACGGGCTCTGGGGCCAACGTCCTGACTTTC
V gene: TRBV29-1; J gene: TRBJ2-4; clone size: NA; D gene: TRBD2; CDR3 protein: CSVAGTSGSRGNIQYF; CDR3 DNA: TGCAGCGTTGCCGGGACTAGCGGGAGTCGTGGAAACATTCAGTACTTC
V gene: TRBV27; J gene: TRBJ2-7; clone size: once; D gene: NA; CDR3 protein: CASSPQPSYEQYF; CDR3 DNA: TGTGCCAGCAGTCCGCAACCGTCCTACGAGCAGTACTTC
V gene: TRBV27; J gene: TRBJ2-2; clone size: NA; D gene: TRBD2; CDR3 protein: CASSLFTSGRTGELFF; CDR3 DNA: TGTGCCAGCAGTTTATTTACTAGCGGGAGGACCGGGGAGCTGTTTTTT
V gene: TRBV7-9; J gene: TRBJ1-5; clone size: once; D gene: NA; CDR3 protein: CASSLGFGVNQPQHF; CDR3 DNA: TGTGCCAGCAGCTTAGGGTTCGGCGTCAATCAGCCCCAGCATTTT
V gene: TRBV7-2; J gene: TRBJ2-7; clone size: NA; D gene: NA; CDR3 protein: CASSRTGFLDSYEQYF; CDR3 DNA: TGTGCCAGCAGTCGCACCGGATTCCTCGATTCCTACGAGCAGTACTTC
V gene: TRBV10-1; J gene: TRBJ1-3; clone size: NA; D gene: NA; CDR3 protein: CASVGNRASGNTIYF; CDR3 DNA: TGCGCCAGCGTGGGTAACAGAGCTTCTGGAAACACCATATATTTT
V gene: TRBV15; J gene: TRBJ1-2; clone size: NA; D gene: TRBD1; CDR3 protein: CATSSPGTGDYGYTF; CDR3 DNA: TGTGCCACCAGCTCTCCCGGGACAGGGGACTATGGCTACACCTTC
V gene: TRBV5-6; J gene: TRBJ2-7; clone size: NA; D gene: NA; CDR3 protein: CASSFGEGSYEQYF; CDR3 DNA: TGTGCCAGCAGCTTTGGTGAGGGGTCCTACGAGCAGTACTTC
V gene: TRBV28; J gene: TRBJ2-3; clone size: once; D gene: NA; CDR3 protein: CASSGTSWVVTDTQYF; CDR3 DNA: TGTGCCAGCAGTGGCACAAGCTGGGTCGTCACAGATACGCAGTATTTT
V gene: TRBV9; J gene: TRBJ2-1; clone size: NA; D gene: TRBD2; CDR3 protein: CASSVRLAGHNEQFF; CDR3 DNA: TGTGCCAGCAGCGTACGCCTAGCGGGCCACAATGAGCAGTTCTTC
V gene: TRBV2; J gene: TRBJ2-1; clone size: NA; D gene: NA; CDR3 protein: CASGKPRRYNEQFF; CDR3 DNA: TGTGCCAGCGGCAAACCGAGGCGATACAATGAGCAGTTCTTC
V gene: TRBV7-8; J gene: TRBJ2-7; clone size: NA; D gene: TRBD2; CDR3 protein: CASSLGLAGGAYEQYF; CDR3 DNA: TGTGCCAGCAGCTTAGGCTTAGCGGGAGGAGCCTACGAGCAGTACTTC
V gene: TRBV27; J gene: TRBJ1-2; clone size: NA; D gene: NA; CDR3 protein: CASSLRGRSSYGYTF; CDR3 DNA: TGTGCCAGCAGTTTACGGGGCAGGTCCTCCTATGGCTACACCTTC
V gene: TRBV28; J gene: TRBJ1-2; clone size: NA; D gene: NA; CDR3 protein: CASSTPEEGNYGYTF; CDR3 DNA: TGTGCCAGCAGTACCCCCGAGGAGGGGAACTATGGCTACACCTTC
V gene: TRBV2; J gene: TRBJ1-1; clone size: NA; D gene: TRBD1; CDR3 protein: CASSETGGIFPEAFF; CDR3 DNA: TGTGCCAGCAGCGAGACAGGGGGCATTTTCCCTGAAGCTTTCTTT
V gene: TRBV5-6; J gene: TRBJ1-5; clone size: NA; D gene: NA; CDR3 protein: CASSLWGSNQPQHF; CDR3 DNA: TGTGCCAGCAGCTTGTGGGGTAGCAATCAGCCCCAGCATTTT
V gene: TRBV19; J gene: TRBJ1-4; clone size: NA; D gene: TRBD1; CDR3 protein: CASTGRGPGEKLFF; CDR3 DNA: TGTGCCAGTACAGGCAGGGGGCCGGGTGAAAAACTGTTTTTT